This TCR beta chain was identified during a study of early T cells in non-severe SARS-CoV-2 infection. Overall study: The input, bulk RNA from unsorted whole blood, was sequenced, and chains were unpaired. Study-level results: Database matching using VDJdb favored anti-spike CD8 responses, with private and CD4 specificities left missing.

This CDR3 is built from 15 residues. The J segment lost 6 bases and the V segment lost 5 bases, leaving 8 bases of the junction unmatched. Germline V gene lookup returns CDR1 MGHRA and CDR2 YSYEKL. Individual cDNA molecules were tagged with unique molecular identifiers. TCRdb called the 5' RACE reads again in MiXCR, with one record for every CDR3 protein. The repertoire has 85,000 to 95,000 distinct CDR3 sequences, roughly 15% of them found once; the top ten carry 0.5% to 0.75%. A few counts support this clonotype. The antigen is unknown. The V call is TRBV4-1, the J call TRBJ2-2; 8 nucleotides align to TRBD1. The sequenced sample was whole blood. This TCR came from an adult who was a healthcare worker with PCR-confirmed SARS-CoV-2 infection or an uninfected control (not recorded which). The CDR3 DNA sequence: TGCGCCAGCAGCAATGGACAGGGTGTAGCCGGGGAGCTGTTTTTT. Translating it yields CASSNGQGVAGELFF.